This note documents a single T cell receptor (beta chain) sequence. A read error may produce the germline difference seen at one junction end. This CDR3 region has 12 residues. Germline V gives CDR1 MDHEN, CDR2 SYDVKM. This sample is drawn from a study of cytomegalovirus exposure and HLA in healthy donors. Study background: The Caucasian-associated ancestry cluster contained 75% to 85% of the approximately 420 genotyped donors.

Primers: 60 Vbeta forward and 13 Jbeta reverse. TCRdb keeps only in-frame clones here, not all; method: immunoSEQ multiplex PCR. Of approximately 110,000 clones in the sample, about 70% were seen once. The specimen was PBMCs. This clonotype originated in a woman between 40 and 50 years old in good health and CMV-seronegative. The genes are TRBV28 and TRBJ2-7; no firm D call. The CDR3 DNA is TGTGCCAGCTCTGGAGAGATCTACGAGCAGCACTTC. Protein: CASSGEIYEQHF. Full variable domain (outside the CDR3, taken from reference TRBV28 and TRBJ2-7): DVKVTQSSRYLVKRTGEKVFLECVQDMDHENMFWYRQDPGLGLRLIYFSYDVKMKEKGDIPEGYSVSREKKERFSLILESASTNQTSMYLCASSGEIYEQHFGPGTRLTVT.